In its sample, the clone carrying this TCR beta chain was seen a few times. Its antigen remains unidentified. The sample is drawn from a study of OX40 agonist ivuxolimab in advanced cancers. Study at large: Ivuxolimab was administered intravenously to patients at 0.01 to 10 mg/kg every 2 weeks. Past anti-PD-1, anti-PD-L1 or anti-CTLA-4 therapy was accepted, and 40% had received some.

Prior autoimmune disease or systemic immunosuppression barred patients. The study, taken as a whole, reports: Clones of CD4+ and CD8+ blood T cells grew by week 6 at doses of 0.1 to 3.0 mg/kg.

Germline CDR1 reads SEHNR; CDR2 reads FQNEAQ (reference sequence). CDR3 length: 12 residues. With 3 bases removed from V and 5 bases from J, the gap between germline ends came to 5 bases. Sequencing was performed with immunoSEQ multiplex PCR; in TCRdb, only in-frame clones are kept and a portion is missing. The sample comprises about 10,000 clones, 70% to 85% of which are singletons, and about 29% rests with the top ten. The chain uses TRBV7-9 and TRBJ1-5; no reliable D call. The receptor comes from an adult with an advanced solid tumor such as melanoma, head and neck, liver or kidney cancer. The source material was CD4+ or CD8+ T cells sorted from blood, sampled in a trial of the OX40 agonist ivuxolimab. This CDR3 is CASSFRDQPQHF. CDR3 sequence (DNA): TGTGCCAGCAGCTTTAGGGATCAGCCCCAGCATTTT. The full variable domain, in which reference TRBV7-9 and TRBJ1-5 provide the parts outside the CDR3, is DTGVSQNPRHKITKRGQNVTFRCDPISEHNRLYWYRQTLGQGPEFLTYFQNEAQLEKSRLLSDRFSAERPKGSFSTLEIQRTEQGDSAMYLCASSFRDQPQHFGDGTRLSIL.